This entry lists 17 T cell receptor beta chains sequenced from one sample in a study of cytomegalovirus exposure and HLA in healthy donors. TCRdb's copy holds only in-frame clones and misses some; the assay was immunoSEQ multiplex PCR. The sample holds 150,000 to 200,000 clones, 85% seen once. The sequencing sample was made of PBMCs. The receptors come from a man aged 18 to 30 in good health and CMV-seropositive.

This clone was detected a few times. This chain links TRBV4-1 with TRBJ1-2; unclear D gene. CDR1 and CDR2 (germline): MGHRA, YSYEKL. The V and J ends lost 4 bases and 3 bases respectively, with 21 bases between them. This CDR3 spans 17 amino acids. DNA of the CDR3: TGCGCCAGCAGCCCCAACATCTGGACGGGGAGGGACTATGGCTACACCTTC. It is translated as CASSPNIWTGRDYGYTF.

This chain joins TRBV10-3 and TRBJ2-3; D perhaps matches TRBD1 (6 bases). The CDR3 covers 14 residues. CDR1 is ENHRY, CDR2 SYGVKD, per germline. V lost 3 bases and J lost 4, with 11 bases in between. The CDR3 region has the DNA TGTGCCATCAGTGACCCGGACAGAGCAGATACGCAGTATTTT. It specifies CAISDPDRADTQYF.

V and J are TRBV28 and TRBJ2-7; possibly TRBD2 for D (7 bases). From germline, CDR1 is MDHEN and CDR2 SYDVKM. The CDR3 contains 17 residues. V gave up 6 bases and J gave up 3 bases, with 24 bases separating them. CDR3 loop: CASSARQVRDYHYEQYF. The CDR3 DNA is TGTGCCAGCAGCGCGAGACAGGTTCGGGACTACCACTACGAGCAGTACTTC.

The CDR3 nucleotides are TGTGCCTGGAGCGGACAGCTCCTGGGGGGCTACACCTTC. It translates to CAWSGQLLGGYTF. V is TRBV30 and J is TRBJ1-2, with D tentatively TRBD1 (6 bases). V dropped 3 bases and J dropped 8 bases, with 16 bases sitting between them. Germline CDR1 GTSNPN, CDR2 SVGIG (reference sequence). CDR3 size: 13 residues.

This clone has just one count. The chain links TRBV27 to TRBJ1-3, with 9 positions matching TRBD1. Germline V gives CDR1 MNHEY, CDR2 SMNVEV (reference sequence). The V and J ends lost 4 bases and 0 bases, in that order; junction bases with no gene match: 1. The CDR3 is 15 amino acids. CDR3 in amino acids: CASSSTGGSGNTIYF. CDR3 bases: TGTGCCAGCAGTTCGACAGGGGGCTCTGGAAACACCATATATTTT.

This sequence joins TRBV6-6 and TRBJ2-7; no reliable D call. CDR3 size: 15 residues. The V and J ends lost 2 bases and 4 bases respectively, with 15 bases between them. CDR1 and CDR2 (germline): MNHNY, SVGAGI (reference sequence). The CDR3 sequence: CASSYGSSYGYEQYF. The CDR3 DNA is TGTGCCAGCAGTTACGGCAGCTCGTACGGGTACGAGCAGTACTTC.

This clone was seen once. CDR3: CASSEKGSNTEAFF. The CDR3 nucleotides read TGTGCCAGCAGTGAAAAGGGGTCCAACACTGAAGCTTTCTTT. V usage is TRBV6-1 and J usage is TRBJ1-1; D is perhaps TRBD1 (5 bases). Per germline, CDR1 MNHNS and CDR2 SASEGT. This CDR3 has 14 residues. V was cut by 2 bases and J by 2 bases, with 9 bases left in between.

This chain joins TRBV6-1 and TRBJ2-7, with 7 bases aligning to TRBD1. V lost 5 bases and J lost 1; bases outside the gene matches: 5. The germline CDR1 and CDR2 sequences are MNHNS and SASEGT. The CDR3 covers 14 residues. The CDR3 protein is CASSRQGKSYEQYF. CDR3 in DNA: TGTGCCAGCAGTCGACAGGGAAAATCCTACGAGCAGTACTTC.

CDR3 bases: TGCAGCGCGCAGCGGGAGCTCGAAGAGACCCAGTACTTC. Amino acid sequence: CSAQRELEETQYF. The rearrangement links TRBV29-1 to TRBJ2-5; 8 nucleotides match TRBD2. Unmatched junction bases numbered 7, after V lost 7 bases and J lost 3 bases. CDR1 is SQVTM and CDR2 is ANQGSEA in the germline V gene. The CDR3 extends over 13 amino acids. The complete variable domain, with remaining parts taken from reference TRBV29-1 and TRBJ2-5, reads SAVISQKPSRDICQRGTSLTIQCQVDSQVTMMFWYRQQPGQSLTLIATANQGSEATYESGFVIDKFPISRPNLTFSTLTVSNMSPEDSSIYLCSAQRELEETQYFGPGTRLLVL.

For the CDR3, the DNA is TGTGCCAGCTCACCAAATACAGGGCTACAAGAGACCCAGTACTTC. Translated: CASSPNTGLQETQYF. This sequence joins TRBV18 and TRBJ2-5; TRBD1 is a possible D gene (6 bases). From germline, CDR1 is KGHSH and CDR2 LQKENI. The V end lost 2 bases, the J end lost 2 bases, and 12 bases lay between the germline ends. The CDR3 is 15 amino acids.

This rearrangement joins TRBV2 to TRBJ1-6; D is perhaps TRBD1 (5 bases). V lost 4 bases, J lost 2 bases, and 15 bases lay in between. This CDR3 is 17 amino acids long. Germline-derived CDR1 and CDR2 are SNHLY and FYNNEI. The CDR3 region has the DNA TGTGCCAGCAGTGGGGGTCAGGGTAGCACCTATAATTCACCCCTCCACTTT. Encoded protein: CASSGGQGSTYNSPLHF.

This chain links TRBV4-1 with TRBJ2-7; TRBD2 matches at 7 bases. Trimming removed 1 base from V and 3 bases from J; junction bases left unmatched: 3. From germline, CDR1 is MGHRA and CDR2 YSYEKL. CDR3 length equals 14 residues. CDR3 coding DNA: TGCGCCAGCAGCCAAGGGACTAGATACTACGAGCAGTACTTC. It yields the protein CASSQGTRYYEQYF.

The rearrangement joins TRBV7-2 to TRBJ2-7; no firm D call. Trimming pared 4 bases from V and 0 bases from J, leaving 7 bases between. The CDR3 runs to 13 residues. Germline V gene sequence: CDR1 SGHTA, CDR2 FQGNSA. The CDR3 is CASSSGYSYEQYF. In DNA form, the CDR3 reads TGTGCCAGCAGCTCCGGGTACTCCTACGAGCAGTACTTC.

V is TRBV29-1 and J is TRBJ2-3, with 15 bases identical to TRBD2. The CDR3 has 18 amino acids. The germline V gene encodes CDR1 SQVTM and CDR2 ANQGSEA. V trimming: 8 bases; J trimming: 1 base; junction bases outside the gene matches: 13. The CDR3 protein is CSISGGTSGGPRTDTQYF. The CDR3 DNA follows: TGCAGCATCTCCGGCGGGACTAGCGGGGGGCCACGCACAGATACGCAGTATTTT.

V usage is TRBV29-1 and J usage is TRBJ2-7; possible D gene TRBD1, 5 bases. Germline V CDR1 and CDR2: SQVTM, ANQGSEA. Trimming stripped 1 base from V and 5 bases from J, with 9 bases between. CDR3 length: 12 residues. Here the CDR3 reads CSVEVQGHEQYF. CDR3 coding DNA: TGCAGCGTTGAAGTCCAGGGCCACGAGCAGTACTTC.

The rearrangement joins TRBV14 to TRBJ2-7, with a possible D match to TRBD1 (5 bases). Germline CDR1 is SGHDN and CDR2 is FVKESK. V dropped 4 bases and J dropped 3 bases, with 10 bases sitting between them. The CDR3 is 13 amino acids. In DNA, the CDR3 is TGTGCCAGCAGCCGGGGCTTTGTCTACGAGCAGTACTTC. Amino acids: CASSRGFVYEQYF. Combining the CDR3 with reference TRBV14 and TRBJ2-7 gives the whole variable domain EAGVTQFPSHSVIEKGQTVTLRCDPISGHDNLYWYRRVMGKEIKFLLHFVKESKQDESGMPNNRFLAERTGGTYSTLKVQPAELEDSGVYFCASSRGFVYEQYFGPGTRLTVT.

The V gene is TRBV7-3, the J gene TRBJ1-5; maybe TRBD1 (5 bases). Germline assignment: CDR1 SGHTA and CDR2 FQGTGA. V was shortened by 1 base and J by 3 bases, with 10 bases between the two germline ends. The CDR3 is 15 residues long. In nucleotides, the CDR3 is TGTGCCAGCAGCTTAAGGGGGGGGACCAATCAGCCCCAGCATTTT. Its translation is CASSLRGGTNQPQHF. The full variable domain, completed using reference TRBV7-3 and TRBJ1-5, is GAGVSQTPSNKVTEKGKYVELRCDPISGHTALYWYRQSLGQGPEFLIYFQGTGAADDSGLPNDRFFAVRPEGSVSTLKIQRTERGDSAVYLCASSLRGGTNQPQHFGDGTRLSIL.